One TCR beta chain is described in this entry. These data come from a study of blood T cell repertoires in COVID-19. The wider study: T cells, B-cell-depleted T cells, or PBMCs supplied cDNA or gDNA.

Some clones are missing from TCRdb's copy, which holds only in-frame ones; the method was immunoSEQ multiplex PCR. The repertoire holds roughly 100,000 clones, 75% to 90% seen once, with 18% in the top ten. The CDR3 contains 12 residues. Trimming removed 3 bases at V and 5 bases at J, with 10 bases between. Germline V gene sequence: CDR1 SQVTM, CDR2 ANQGSEA. The chain joins TRBV29-1 to TRBJ1-2; D uncertain. This receptor was identified in a woman of 80 years or more with acute or convalescent COVID-19. The sample consisted of peripheral blood. CDR3 region: CSVEYSQYGYTF. As DNA, the CDR3 is TGCAGCGTTGAGTACAGCCAGTATGGCTACACCTTC.